This T cell receptor (beta chain) appears in the sequencing data of a study of T cells in Graves' hyperthyroidism and ophthalmopathy. Study-level background: Peripheral blood was obtained at initial diagnosis, preceding any treatment.

This clonotype was seen ten or more times. The target antigen is unknown. Study-wide findings and caveats: Peripheral blood also featured most of the thyroid clonotypes expanded above 0.001. In validation, the model predicted ophthalmopathy. These predictions came a median roughly 7.1 months before onset.

What was amplified from RNA transcripts were TCR beta CDR3 regions. The HTBI primer set drove a first-round RT-PCR of the TCR CDR3. TCRdb redid the calling of the multiplex PCR reads with MiXCR, one entry per CDR3 protein. The profile shows hundreds of thousands of distinct CDR3 sequences, approximately 17% of them singletons. The V gene lost 1 base and the J gene lost 3 bases, with 10 bases spanning the gap. CDR1 is SNHLY and CDR2 is FYNNEI in the germline V gene. This CDR3 is 14 amino acids long. The sequence came from a young woman with Graves' ophthalmopathy. The sequenced material came from blood. The rearrangement uses TRBV2 and TRBJ2-7; tentatively, D is TRBD1 or TRBD2 (5 bases each). CDR3 DNA: TGTGCCAGCAGTGAAGGAGGGGCAGGCTACGAGCAGTACTTC. As protein: CASSEGGAGYEQYF.